These 30 T cell receptor beta chains came from one sample sequenced in a study of memory CD8 T cells in hepatitis C reinfection (dated by TCRdb to about 2017). This sample's time point label indicates: pre-reinfection, 55 to 20 weeks before reinfection detection. Sorted cells were sequenced directly ex vivo, without in vitro expansion prior to TCR sequencing. Library construction relied on the immunoSEQ multiplex PCR assay. Imported from immuneACCESS, the table was reduced by TCRdb to in-frame sequences with V and J called. These copies leave out some clones; in studies compared against another copy, an unresolved V gene accounts for under half, and the cause of the remainder is not known. The sample table contains about 50,000 clones; only one count was recorded for under 90% of them. Roughly 0.99% of the sample comes from the top ten. What was sequenced was naive CD8+ T cells sorted from blood. Per the publication, the cell subset or site label means: total naive CD8+CD45RO- T cells. These receptors all stem from a man younger than 30 with hepatitis C virus infection.

The chain is built from TRBV2 and TRBJ2-7; D is perhaps TRBD2 (5 bases). The germline V gene encodes CDR1 SNHLY and CDR2 FYNNEI. V shed 3 bases and J shed 0 bases, with 9 bases lying between them. The CDR3 runs to 14 residues. CDR3 coding DNA: TGTGCCAGCAGTGACACGGGGATCTCCTACGAGCAGTACTTC. This translates into CASSDTGISYEQYF.

This chain joins TRBV27 and TRBJ1-5; 9 nucleotides line up with TRBD1. CDR1 and CDR2 (germline): MNHEY, SMNVEV (reference sequence). J lost 6 bases, V lost 6 bases, and 6 bases had no gene match. The CDR3 runs to 14 residues. CDR3 region: CASRLTGGGQPQHF. Here the CDR3 DNA reads TGTGCCAGCAGACTTACAGGGGGCGGTCAGCCCCAGCATTTT.

The chain has TRBV9 and TRBJ2-1, with TRBD1 identical over 7 bases. From germline, CDR1 is SGDLS and CDR2 YYNGEE. J was trimmed by 8 bases and V by 4 bases; bases with no gene match: 9. CDR3 length: 14 residues. Here the CDR3 DNA reads TGTGCCAGCAGCCCCAGACAGGGTAGCGATGAGCAGTTCTTC. It yields the protein CASSPRQGSDEQFF.

The chain has TRBV19 and TRBJ2-1, with TRBD1 identical over 7 bases. Germline trimming cut 5 bases from V and 4 bases from J; bases unmatched to any gene: 2. CDR1 and CDR2 from the germline V gene are LNHDA and SQIVND (reference sequence). The CDR3 has 13 residues. This CDR3 is CASSLDRYNEQFF. The CDR3 DNA reads as TGTGCCAGTAGTCTGGACAGGTACAATGAGCAGTTCTTC. Supplemented by reference TRBV19 and TRBJ2-1, the full variable domain reads DGGITQSPKYLFRKEGQNVTLSCEQNLNHDAMYWYRQDPGQGLRLIYYSQIVNDFQKGDIAEGYSVSREKKESFPLTVTSAQKNPTAFYLCASSLDRYNEQFFGPGTRLTVL.

The chain is built from TRBV6-5 and TRBJ1-1, with 8 bases lining up with TRBD1. Germline V lookup: CDR1 MNHEY, CDR2 SVGAGI. Trimming took 6 bases from V and 1 from J; bases not matched to a gene: 7. The CDR3 length is 15 residues. The CDR3 loop is CASSLVTGGNTEAFF. The CDR3 nucleotides are TGTGCCAGCAGCCTGGTCACAGGGGGGAACACTGAAGCTTTCTTT.

The chain uses TRBV11-1 and TRBJ2-1; D gene ambiguous. The CDR3 is 13 amino acids. CDR1 SGHAT and CDR2 FQDESV come from the germline V gene (reference sequence). V lost 4 bases and J lost 0, with 4 bases in between. Here the CDR3 DNA reads TGTGCCAGCAGCTCTGTCTCCTACAATGAGCAGTTCTTC. It is translated as CASSSVSYNEQFF.

The chain carries TRBV27 and TRBJ2-1; TRBD2 matches at 11 bases. Germline loops: CDR1 MNHEY, CDR2 SMNVEV (reference sequence). The CDR3 is made up of 17 amino acids. The junction had 15 bases not matched to a gene; V was cut back by 7 bases and J by 7 bases. The CDR3, as DNA: TGTGCCAGCACCCTCGGGGTAGCGGGAGGGCCTGGGAATGAGCAGTTCTTC. It yields the protein CASTLGVAGGPGNEQFF.

This chain links TRBV10-2 with TRBJ1-2, with D tentatively TRBD1 (5 bases). Germline V CDR1 and CDR2: WSHSY, SAAADI. This CDR3 spans 14 amino acids. Trimming pared 5 bases from V and 0 bases from J, leaving 10 bases between. The CDR3 DNA follows: TGCGCCAGCAGTTCAGGGATTTCTAACTATGGCTACACCTTC. Protein: CASSSGISNYGYTF.

This clone was recorded a few times. The chain couples TRBV6-1 to TRBJ1-1; 7 nucleotides match TRBD1. Germline V CDR1 and CDR2: MNHNS, SASEGT. V dropped 7 bases and J dropped 4; count of bases not matched to a gene: 9. This CDR3 is built from 14 residues. The CDR3 DNA reads TGTGCCAGCAACCTTGACAGGGTTGGCACTGAAGCTTTCTTT. It codes for CASNLDRVGTEAFF.

The chain couples TRBV19 to TRBJ1-1; D gene uncertain. Looked up from germline, CDR1 is LNHDA and CDR2 is SQIVND (reference sequence). The CDR3 spans 12 residues. Trimming shortened V by 1 base and J by 5 bases, and 5 bases separated the two germline ends. DNA for the CDR3: TGTGCCAGTAGTATAGGGGCGACTGAAGCTTTCTTT. Translation: CASSIGATEAFF.

This clone was seen only a few times. The chain recombines TRBV6-6 with TRBJ1-1, with 8 bases identical to TRBD1. CDR1 MNHNY and CDR2 SVGAGI come from the germline V gene (reference sequence). The length of the CDR3 is 15 residues. V shed 0 bases, J shed 4 bases, and the junction held 4 bases outside the gene matches. This CDR3 is CASSYSMDRATEAFF. DNA for the CDR3: TGTGCCAGCAGTTACTCGATGGACAGGGCCACTGAAGCTTTCTTT.

The chain has TRBV4-1 and TRBJ1-4; 8 nucleotides agree with TRBD1. CDR3 length: 14 amino acids. Germline V gene data show CDR1 as MGHRA and CDR2 as YSYEKL. V trimming: 6 bases; J trimming: 5 bases; junction bases outside the gene matches: 5. CDR3 amino acids: CASSRTGLNEKLFF. The CDR3 coding sequence is TGCGCCAGCAGTCGGACAGGGCTCAATGAAAAACTGTTTTTT.

This clone has just a few counts. The chain carries TRBV5-4 and TRBJ1-3, with 10 bases matching TRBD1. Germline lookup yields CDR1 SGHNT and CDR2 YYREEE (reference sequence). V trimming: 6 bases; J trimming: 3 bases; junction bases outside the gene matches: 12. This CDR3 is 17 amino acids long. The CDR3 is CASTNSGTGVFGNTIYF. CDR3 in DNA: TGTGCCAGCACCAACTCCGGGACAGGGGTGTTTGGAAACACCATATATTTT.

The rearrangement joins TRBV7-9 to TRBJ1-1; no reliable D call. CDR3 length equals 12 residues. Germline CDR1 SEHNR, CDR2 FQNEAQ (reference sequence). V was pared by 3 bases and J by 5 bases, with 7 bases between. CDR3 DNA: TGTGCCAGCAGCTTCGGGAGAACTGAAGCTTTCTTT. This translates into CASSFGRTEAFF.

The chain is built from TRBV7-2 and TRBJ2-1; 13 bases line up with TRBD2. The germline V gene has CDR1 SGHTA and CDR2 FQGNSA. Trimming at V came to 5 bases and at J to 6 bases, leaving 7 bases not matched to a gene. CDR3 length equals 16 residues. CDR3 region: CASSPLAGGPSNEQFF. The CDR3 DNA sequence: TGTGCCAGCAGCCCACTAGCGGGAGGGCCCTCCAATGAGCAGTTCTTC.

The chain links TRBV6-5 to TRBJ2-7; the match to TRBD1 covers 8 bases. This CDR3 region has 14 residues. Germline V gene data show CDR1 as MNHEY and CDR2 as SVGAGI. J gave up 1 base and V 5 bases, and 4 bases lay outside the gene matches. CDR3 nucleotide sequence: TGTGCCAGCAGTCTGACAGGGGAATCCTACGAGCAGTACTTC. Its translation: CASSLTGESYEQYF.

CDR3: CASSRGGSNQPQHF. The CDR3 DNA sequence: TGTGCCAGTAGTCGGGGGGGGAGCAATCAGCCCCAGCATTTT. This chain links TRBV19 with TRBJ1-5, with D maybe TRBD1 (5 bases). The V gene's germline CDR1 is LNHDA and CDR2 SQIVND (reference sequence). Trimming cost V 5 bases and J 1 base, with 9 bases left between them. The CDR3 runs to 14 residues.

This clone was recorded only once. The CDR3 DNA sequence: TGCGCCAGCAGCCCCGGGGGGGCAGGTTCACCCCTCCACTTT. Translation: CASSPGGAGSPLHF. V and J are TRBV4-3 and TRBJ1-6, with a tentative D call TRBD1 (6 bases). CDR3 length: 14 amino acids. V lost 4 bases, J lost 9 bases, and 13 bases lay in between. Germline V gives CDR1 LGHNA, CDR2 YSLEER.

The chain has TRBV6-1 and TRBJ2-1, with 12 positions matching TRBD2. Germline assignment: CDR1 MNHNS and CDR2 SASEGT. The CDR3 is 15 amino acids. V lost 7 bases and J lost 10; bases outside the gene matches: 11. The CDR3 loop is CASTPGTSGWGEQFF. The CDR3, as DNA: TGTGCCAGCACCCCGGGGACTAGCGGGTGGGGAGAGCAGTTCTTC.

The sample holds a few counts of this clone. The genes are TRBV4-1 and TRBJ1-1; tentatively, D is TRBD1 (5 bases). The V and J ends lost 1 base and 0 bases respectively, with 18 bases between them. CDR1 and CDR2 (germline): MGHRA, YSYEKL. This CDR3 is 18 amino acids long. The CDR3, as DNA: TGCGCCAGCAGCCAAGTGCCAGGCGGGGGGATCATGAACACTGAAGCTTTCTTT. Translated: CASSQVPGGGIMNTEAFF.

This chain uses TRBV10-2 with TRBJ2-1; weak D call: TRBD2 (5 bases). The CDR3 consists of 14 residues. V was trimmed by 7 bases and J by 0 bases, leaving 10 bases between them. Germline lookup yields CDR1 WSHSY and CDR2 SAAADI. CDR3 nucleotides: TGCGCCAGCACGGCGGGCAGCTCCTACAATGAGCAGTTCTTC. Amino acid sequence: CASTAGSSYNEQFF.

This chain connects TRBV9 to TRBJ2-2; 8 nucleotides line up with TRBD1. Germline V gene data show CDR1 as SGDLS and CDR2 as YYNGEE. Unmatched junction bases numbered 6, after V lost 3 bases and J lost 5 bases. There are 15 residues in the CDR3. Here the CDR3 DNA reads TGTGCCAGCAGCGCCAGGACAGGGACGACCGGGGAGCTGTTTTTT. This sequence encodes CASSARTGTTGELFF. The entire variable domain, with the rest obtained from reference TRBV9 and TRBJ2-2, is as follows: DSGVTQTPKHLITATGQRVTLRCSPRSGDLSVYWYQQSLDQGLQFLIQYYNGEERAKGNILERFSAQQFPDLHSELNLSSLELGDSALYFCASSARTGTTGELFFGEGSRLTVL.

V gene TRBV6-5 combines with J gene TRBJ1-5; TRBD1 agrees at 7 bases. CDR1 is MNHEY, CDR2 SVGAGI, per germline. The CDR3 extends over 14 amino acids. V lost 5 bases and J lost 3; bases outside the gene matches: 4. CDR3 residues: CASSPGGPNQPQHF. In nucleotides, the CDR3 is TGTGCCAGCAGTCCAGGGGGGCCCAATCAGCCCCAGCATTTT.

The chain combines TRBV7-9 with TRBJ2-1, with 7 bases lining up with TRBD2. The CDR3 has 14 residues. The ends lost 1 base at V and 9 bases at J; junction bases unmatched: 6. The germline V gene has CDR1 SEHNR and CDR2 FQNEAQ (reference sequence). CDR3 amino acids: CASSLGPGGFEQFF. The CDR3, as DNA: TGTGCCAGCAGCTTAGGGCCGGGAGGATTTGAGCAGTTCTTC.

This chain connects TRBV15 to TRBJ2-1; 8 positions agree with TRBD1. Germline V gene data show CDR1 as LNHNV and CDR2 as YYDKDF (reference sequence). The CDR3 length is 13 residues. V dropped 9 bases and J dropped 2; count of bases not matched to a gene: 3. The CDR3 DNA follows: TGTGCCACTGGACAGGGCACCTACAATGAGCAGTTCTTC. This encodes CATGQGTYNEQFF.

The V gene is TRBV14, the J gene TRBJ2-7; D is ambiguous. This CDR3 contains 11 residues. The V end lost 6 bases, the J end lost 7 bases, and 10 bases lay between the germline ends. Germline V gene sequence: CDR1 SGHDN, CDR2 FVKESK. CDR3 sequence reads: CASRHFGEQYV. CDR3 DNA: TGTGCCAGCAGGCATTTTGGGGAGCAGTACGTC.

The rearrangement uses TRBV6-1 and TRBJ1-1; TRBD1 is a possible D gene (5 bases). With 4 bases removed from V and 4 bases from J, the gap between germline ends came to 10 bases. CDR1 and CDR2 from the germline V gene are MNHNS and SASEGT. This CDR3 contains 13 residues. The CDR3 nucleotides are TGTGCCAGCAGTGTAGGGGCTGGCACTGAAGCTTTCTTT. Translating it yields CASSVGAGTEAFF.

The gene calls are TRBV19 and TRBJ2-7, with 12 nucleotides matching TRBD1. In germline, CDR1 is LNHDA, CDR2 SQIVND (reference sequence). The CDR3 is made up of 15 amino acids. With V trimmed by 5 bases and J by 3 bases, 5 bases remained unmatched. The CDR3 bases are TGTGCCAGTAGTGCCGGGACAGGGGGCATCTACGAGCAGTACGTC. Translating gives CASSAGTGGIYEQYV.

The chain uses TRBV19 and TRBJ1-2; D unclear. V lost 4 bases to trimming and J lost 6 bases, with 9 bases between them. The CDR3 spans 12 residues. Germline CDR1 reads LNHDA; CDR2 reads SQIVND (reference sequence). The CDR3 bases are TGTGCCAGTAGTACGCCTACAGATGGCTACACCTTC. Amino acid sequence: CASSTPTDGYTF.

The rearrangement links TRBV2 to TRBJ1-1, with a possible D match to TRBD1 (6 bases). The germline V and J ends were trimmed by 5 bases and 4 bases, with 11 bases remaining between them. Germline V gene lookup returns CDR1 SNHLY and CDR2 FYNNEI. The CDR3 loop spans 13 amino acids. The CDR3 DNA is TGTGCCAGCAGTTGGGGGCGAGGCACTGAAGCTTTCTTT. Translation gives CASSWGRGTEAFF.